The 5 T cell receptor beta chains in this list originate from one sample, sequenced in a study of blood T cells in healthy people across ages. Alongside a J-beta primer mix, a sample-barcoded 5' primer served in a second PCR lasting roughly 6 to 11 cycles. TCRdb used MiXCR to reprocess the 5' RACE reads, holding one entry per CDR3 protein. The sample holds about 1.4 million distinct CDR3 sequences; 45% to 70% are singletons and the top ten take 6.7%. The sequencing sample was made of blood. The receptors come from a young man in good health.

The V gene is TRBV3-1, the J gene TRBJ1-1, with TRBD1 matching 7 bases. Germline CDR1 and CDR2: LGHDT and YNNKEL (reference sequence). The trim removed 5 bases at V and 0 bases at J, leaving 12 bases unmatched. The CDR3 is made up of 17 amino acids. CDR3 protein: CASSNGQAKIMNTEAFF. The DNA for the CDR3 is TGTGCCAGCAGCAACGGACAGGCAAAAATTATGAACACTGAAGCTTTCTTT.

Worth noting for this clonotype: A junction end diverges from the germline sequence, so it may reflect a read error. V and J are TRBV4-1 and TRBJ2-7; 8 bases fit TRBD1. The germline V gene has CDR1 MGHRA and CDR2 YSYEKL. This CDR3 is built from 15 residues. The CDR3: CAGSQRGGTGSEQYF. The CDR3 nucleotides are TGCGCCGGCAGCCAGAGAGGCGGGACAGGCTCCGAGCAGTACTTC.

The chain employs TRBV5-5 and TRBJ2-4; 7 positions match TRBD1. The CDR3 has 12 amino acids. The V and J ends lost 10 bases and 4 bases, in that order; junction bases with no gene match: 5. Per germline, CDR1 SGHKS and CDR2 YYEKEE (reference sequence). This CDR3 is CAPRDSKNIQYF. The CDR3 coding sequence is TGTGCCCCACGGGACAGTAAAAACATTCAGTACTTC.

This clonotype was counted between two and nine times. The chain uses TRBV7-2 and TRBJ1-5; 12 bases fit TRBD1. The CDR3 loop spans 16 amino acids. J lost 8 bases, V lost 1 base, and 6 bases had no gene match. Germline assignment: CDR1 SGHTA and CDR2 FQGNSA. The CDR3, as DNA: TGTGCCAGCAGCTTAGTCGGGACAGGGGGCGAAGAGCCCCAGCATTTT. Encoded protein: CASSLVGTGGEEPQHF.

This chain joins TRBV20-1 and TRBJ1-1, with D unclear. Between the trimmed V and J ends, which lost 0 bases and 2 bases, there was a span of 13 bases. Germline V gives CDR1 DFQATT, CDR2 SNEGSKA (reference sequence). The length of the CDR3 is 15 residues. This CDR3 reads CSARDPAAGNTEAFF. The CDR3 region has the DNA TGCAGTGCTAGAGATCCGGCGGCGGGAAACACTGAAGCTTTCTTT.